Listed below are T cell receptor beta chains from one sample, sequenced in a study of neoadjuvant nivolumab and ipilimumab in lung cancer. Sequencing was performed with immunoSEQ multiplex PCR; in TCRdb, only in-frame clones are kept and a portion is missing. This table has approximately 30,000 clones, approximately 78% appearing once. The specimen comprised tumor tissue, sampled after neoadjuvant nivolumab, alone or with ipilimumab, at or shortly before surgery. The receptors here all came from an adult with non-small cell lung cancer. The CDR3 runs from the conserved cysteine through the conserved F or W. D genes are given only for firm matches. Size values are once, few and many counts, or a class for expanded clones, and some rows have none.

abundance: .; d_gene: TRBD2; j_gene: TRBJ2-1; v_gene: TRBV15; CDR3nt: TGTGCCACCAGCAGAATGACTAGCGGGTACAATGAGCAGTTCTTC; CDR3aa: CATSRMTSGYNEQFF
abundance: .; d_gene: .; j_gene: TRBJ1-1; v_gene: TRBV6-5; CDR3nt: TGTGCCAGCAGTTACGGAGGGACTGAAGCTTTCTTT; CDR3aa: CASSYGGTEAFF
abundance: .; d_gene: TRBD1; j_gene: TRBJ1-5; v_gene: TRBV6-5; CDR3nt: TGTGCCAGCAGTCAGGACAGGGGGCAGTTTCAGCCCCAGCATTTT; CDR3aa: CASSQDRGQFQPQHF
abundance: .; d_gene: .; j_gene: TRBJ2-3; v_gene: TRBV18; CDR3nt: TGTGCCAGCTCTCCGGGTTCCGCGCGCACAGATACGCAGTATTTT; CDR3aa: CASSPGSARTDTQYF
abundance: .; d_gene: .; j_gene: TRBJ2-7; v_gene: TRBV12-5; CDR3nt: TGTGCTAGTGGCCCCGACCTGGACGAGCAGTACTTC; CDR3aa: CASGPDLDEQYF
abundance: .; d_gene: TRBD1; j_gene: TRBJ2-7; v_gene: TRBV14; CDR3nt: TGTGCCAGCAGCCAAGGGACAGGTCCCTACGAGCAGTACTTC; CDR3aa: CASSQGTGPYEQYF
abundance: once; d_gene: TRBD1; j_gene: TRBJ1-1; v_gene: TRBV11-2; CDR3nt: TGTGCCAGCAGCTCCAGACAGGGGAGGAACACTGAAGCTTTCTTT; CDR3aa: CASSSRQGRNTEAFF
abundance: .; d_gene: TRBD2; j_gene: TRBJ2-3; v_gene: TRBV7-6; CDR3nt: TGTGCCAGCAGCTTAGAAGGGGGACTAGGGGATACGCAGTATTTT; CDR3aa: CASSLEGGLGDTQYF
abundance: .; d_gene: .; j_gene: TRBJ1-5; v_gene: TRBV7-8; CDR3nt: TGTGCCAGCAGCTTAAACGGGGGCCAGCCCCAGCATTTT; CDR3aa: CASSLNGGQPQHF
abundance: .; d_gene: .; j_gene: TRBJ1-1; v_gene: TRBV18; CDR3nt: TGTGCCAGCTCACCACGGCCTCAATCAGCGGGGGAAGCTTTCTTT; CDR3aa: CASSPRPQSAGEAFF
abundance: .; d_gene: TRBD1; j_gene: TRBJ1-1; v_gene: TRBV29-1; CDR3nt: TGCAGCACTCACCGGGACAGTTCGCGAGCTCAAGCTTTCTTT; CDR3aa: CSTHRDSSRAQAFF
abundance: .; d_gene: .; j_gene: TRBJ2-2; v_gene: TRBV29-1; CDR3nt: TGCAGCGTTGTACCTGACAGTAACACCGGGGAGCTGTTTTTT; CDR3aa: CSVVPDSNTGELFF
abundance: .; d_gene: TRBD1; j_gene: TRBJ1-2; v_gene: TRBV7-8; CDR3nt: TGTGCCAGCAGCTCACGTCCCGGGACAGGGCCCCCAAGAAATGGCTACACCTTC; CDR3aa: CASSSRPGTGPPRNGYTF
abundance: once; d_gene: .; j_gene: TRBJ1-4; v_gene: TRBV27; CDR3nt: TGTGCCAGCGGCCGGGACATCCCGAATGAAAAACTGTTTTTT; CDR3aa: CASGRDIPNEKLFF
abundance: .; d_gene: .; j_gene: TRBJ2-2; v_gene: TRBV30; CDR3nt: TGTGCCTGGGCCCGACTAGCGAACACCGGGGAGCTGTTTTTT; CDR3aa: CAWARLANTGELFF
abundance: .; d_gene: .; j_gene: TRBJ2-6; v_gene: TRBV19; CDR3nt: TGTGCCAGTAGTATTGGGTCAGGATTTAGTGGGGCCAACGTCCTGACTTTC; CDR3aa: CASSIGSGFSGANVLTF
abundance: .; d_gene: TRBD1; j_gene: TRBJ2-2; v_gene: TRBV18; CDR3nt: TGTGCCAGCGCCAGGGGGAGCCATAACGGGGAGCTGTTTTTT; CDR3aa: CASARGSHNGELFF
abundance: .; d_gene: .; j_gene: TRBJ1-1; v_gene: TRBV7-6; CDR3nt: TGTGCCAGCAGCTTACAGGGTGAGAACACTGAAGCTTTCTTT; CDR3aa: CASSLQGENTEAFF
abundance: .; d_gene: TRBD1; j_gene: TRBJ2-7; v_gene: TRBV15; CDR3nt: TGTGCCACCAGCAGAGATCGTGGGACAGGGTCGTACGAGCAGTACTTC; CDR3aa: CATSRDRGTGSYEQYF
abundance: .; d_gene: .; j_gene: TRBJ1-5; v_gene: TRBV5-5; CDR3nt: TGTGCCAGCAGCTTGAGCGGCAGGCCCTATAGCAATCAGCCCCAGCATTTT; CDR3aa: CASSLSGRPYSNQPQHF
abundance: .; d_gene: TRBD2; j_gene: TRBJ2-5; v_gene: TRBV7-6; CDR3nt: TGTGCCAGCAGCTTAGAAGCTAGCGGGAGTTTTGAGACCCAGTACTTC; CDR3aa: CASSLEASGSFETQYF
abundance: .; d_gene: .; j_gene: TRBJ1-1; v_gene: TRBV5-4; CDR3nt: TGTGCCAGCAGCGCAGGTGGGGGAACAGGGATCACTGAAGCTTTCTTT; CDR3aa: CASSAGGGTGITEAFF
abundance: .; d_gene: .; j_gene: TRBJ2-1; v_gene: TRBV6-1; CDR3nt: TGTGCCAGCAGTGAAGCAGAAGGGGTAGAGCGGCCTTACTACAATGAGCAGTTCTTC; CDR3aa: CASSEAEGVERPYYNEQFF